The 10 T cell receptor beta chains in this list originate from one sample, sequenced in a study of PD-1 blockade in classical Hodgkin lymphoma. This table comes from immunoSEQ multiplex PCR, and its TCRdb copy is limited to in-frame clones, with some not included. The table shows 8,000 or so clones, with 86% occurring only once. Every patient experienced relapse after autologous stem cell transplantation, and brentuximab vedotin exposure varied. Magnetic negative selection was used to purify CD8+ T cells from thawed PBMCs. Sequenced material: CD8+ T cells from blood, taken at baseline. These receptors were taken from a human donor with classical Hodgkin lymphoma.

The chain combines TRBV28 with TRBJ2-7, with a possible D match to TRBD2 (6 bases). The CDR3 has 15 residues. With 2 bases removed from V and 5 bases from J, the gap between germline ends came to 16 bases. Germline CDR1 and CDR2: MDHEN and SYDVKM. The chain's CDR3 is CASSLGTAVGNEQYF. In nucleotides, the CDR3 is TGTGCCAGCAGTTTAGGGACTGCCGTAGGAAACGAGCAGTACTTC.

V is TRBV15 and J is TRBJ1-4, with TRBD1 matching 9 bases. Unmatched junction bases numbered 6, after V lost 5 bases and J lost 8 bases. The germline V gene has CDR1 LNHNV and CDR2 YYDKDF (reference sequence). There are 14 residues in the CDR3. CDR3 bases: TGTGCCACCAGCGGGAACAGGGGGCCCGAAAAACTGTTTTTT. It translates to CATSGNRGPEKLFF.

The CDR3 is CASMSGFTYNSPLHF. As DNA, the CDR3 is TGTGCCAGCATGTCGGGGTTCACCTATAATTCACCCCTCCACTTT. This chain connects TRBV2 to TRBJ1-6, with unresolved D. The CDR3 has 15 residues. Per the germline V gene, CDR1 is SNHLY and CDR2 is FYNNEI. Trimming stripped 7 bases from V and 2 bases from J, with 12 bases between.

This chain uses TRBV11-2 with TRBJ1-1; TRBD1 aligns across 7 bases. The ends lost 3 bases at V and 1 base at J; junction bases unmatched: 5. Germline V CDR1 and CDR2: SGHAT, FQNNGV. This CDR3 comprises 15 residues. This chain's CDR3 is CASSFDREANTEAFF. In nucleotides, the CDR3 is TGTGCCAGCAGCTTTGACAGGGAGGCGAACACTGAAGCTTTCTTT.

This clone was observed a handful of times. The gene calls are TRBV19 and TRBJ2-1, with D perhaps TRBD1 or TRBD2 (5 bases each). CDR1 LNHDA and CDR2 SQIVND come from the germline V gene (reference sequence). This CDR3 has 16 amino acids. V lost 3 bases to trimming and J lost 4 bases, with 16 bases between them. The CDR3 spells CASSILFEGRYNEQFF. For the CDR3, the DNA is TGTGCCAGTAGTATCCTCTTTGAGGGGCGTTACAATGAGCAGTTCTTC.

The J gene is TRBJ2-7, the V gene TRBV7-2, with a weak D call TRBD1 (5 bases). This CDR3 is built from 14 residues. CDR1 is SGHTA, CDR2 FQGNSA, per germline. V lost 8 bases, J lost 4 bases, and 18 bases lay in between. Here the CDR3 DNA reads TGTGCCAGCCGCAGGGCACACTTCCCTTACGAGCAGTACTTC. Protein sequence: CASRRAHFPYEQYF. The variable domain in full, completed from reference TRBV7-2 and TRBJ2-7, reads GAGVSQSPSNKVTEKGKDVELRCDPISGHTALYWYRQSLGQGLEFLIYFQGNSAPDKSGLPSDRFSAERTGGSVSTLTIQRTQQEDSAVYLCASRRAHFPYEQYFGPGTRLTVT.

This clone was recorded once. The rearrangement joins TRBV28 to TRBJ2-3, with no clear D. CDR1 and CDR2 (germline): MDHEN, SYDVKM. V lost 3 bases and J 8 bases, leaving 12 bases between the germline ends. CDR3 size: 13 residues. In DNA, the CDR3 is TGTGCCAGCAGTTTCCCCCGGGCTAGTACGCAGTATTTT. Its translation: CASSFPRASTQYF. The variable domain in full, with the rest retrieved from reference TRBV28 and TRBJ2-3, is DVKVTQSSRYLVKRTGEKVFLECVQDMDHENMFWYRQDPGLGLRLIYFSYDVKMKEKGDIPEGYSVSREKKERFSLILESASTNQTSMYLCASSFPRASTQYFGPGTRLTVL.

The gene calls are TRBV27 and TRBJ2-3; 7 bases line up with TRBD1. This CDR3 comprises 14 residues. Germline CDR1 MNHEY, CDR2 SMNVEV (reference sequence). J lost 2 bases, V lost 6 bases, and 5 bases had no gene match. The CDR3 DNA sequence: TGTGCCAGCAGCGACAGGGATTTCACAGATACGCAGTATTTT. Amino acid sequence: CASSDRDFTDTQYF.

The J gene is TRBJ2-5, the V gene TRBV4-1, with TRBD2 matching 8 bases. The trim removed 1 base at V and 7 bases at J, leaving 5 bases unmatched. CDR3 length: 14 residues. Germline values: CDR1 MGHRA, CDR2 YSYEKL. The CDR3 region is CASSQGSGGRTQYF. The CDR3 region has the DNA TGCGCCAGCAGCCAAGGGTCGGGAGGGAGGACCCAGTACTTC.

This chain links TRBV9 with TRBJ2-3, with 12 bases identical to TRBD1. The CDR3 is made up of 16 amino acids. The junction had 3 bases not matched to a gene; V was cut back by 2 bases and J by 2 bases. Germline V gene lookup returns CDR1 SGDLS and CDR2 YYNGEE. In DNA form, the CDR3 reads TGTGCCAGCAGCGTGGGGACAGGGGGCTACACAGATACGCAGTATTTT. It encodes CASSVGTGGYTDTQYF.